The source of this T cell receptor beta chain is a study of cytomegalovirus exposure and HLA in healthy donors (dated by TCRdb to the late 2010s). About the full investigation: An earlier analysis of some 600 of the donors reported 276 Gb of sequence data and about 120 million unique TCR beta sequences obtained from about 179 million T cells. An early release that covered about 640 HLA-typed donors contained 250 to 350 gigabases of sequencing data and 65 million to 100 million unique TCR sequences. The genetic ancestry cluster associated with self-reported Caucasian donors included 80% to 90% of the roughly 410 genotyped donors. The study aimed to test whether signatures of past pathogen exposure could be identified by cataloging public T cell receptors. The T cell repertoires of about 700 subjects were profiled by immunosequencing and related to cytomegalovirus serostatus. In addition to the first cohort of around 670 subjects, a separate validation cohort of some 120 different subjects was used. To predict cytomegalovirus infection status, the study combined high-throughput TCR immunosequencing, statistical association of individual TCRs with disease status, and machine learning. A later analysis re-analyzed previously published TCR beta repertoires from 600 to 850 donors and added high-resolution HLA genotyping to study TCR occurrence patterns. Rather than drawing on any new phenotypic data, the later analysis identified candidate immune exposures from TCR beta sequences and the way those sequences occurred across donors. In an earlier analysis of about 590 of the donors, high-throughput TCR beta sequencing was used to judge whether each TCR beta V gene segment behaved as functional or pseudogenic. Donor age, sex, ethnicity and CMV serostatus were compiled alongside the repertoire data. A later genetic analysis took genome-wide SNP genotypes for about three fifths of the 666 donors and used that subset as a discovery cohort. All discovery cohort repertoires had been generated on a single sequencing platform. HLA typing covered class I and class II loci at four-digit resolution. The number of typed donors differed by locus: about 629-640 for A, B, C, DRB1 and DQB1; approximately 520 for DQA1; 606 for DPA1; and approximately 450 for DPB1. About five DR-DQ haplotypes were handled as single units for association and clustering, since linkage in the cohort was strong. On average, about 200,000 unique TCR beta nucleotide sequences were sequenced per donor among a few hundred genotyped donors of the cohort, with roughly 19% of those sequences being non-productive. Study-wide conclusions, independent of this receptor: A group of highly shared sequence variants was considered likely to be a technical artifact of the sequencing pipeline. In an earlier analysis of approximately 590 of the donors, most TCR beta V segments appeared in productive rearrangements about 90% or about 30% of the time, broadly matching IMGT annotations. The study gave a list of 150 to 200 TCR beta chains associated with cytomegalovirus. It was suggested by the authors that the approach could potentially be generalized to other disease states and immunological phenotypes. Most TCR sequences were observed very rarely across donors, whereas some public TCRs were present in many individuals. Roughly uniform sequencing depth across donors was assumed in presence/absence analyses, although this assumption may not hold. Because HLA typing was unavailable for some donors at each locus, only the typed subset was used in association tests. Linkage disequilibrium might explain the correlated functional status among segregating V segments, but an unknown experimental factor could not be ruled out. According to a later analysis, most CMV-associated TCR beta chains appeared to be HLA-restricted, and the HLA associations seemed to be driven largely by CMV exposure. The only immune exposure information available for the cohort was CMV serostatus. The cohort was sequenced for TCR beta chains only, and without alpha or paired-chain data the features that could be detected were limited. According to a later genetic analysis, donors in an Asian-associated ancestry cluster had fewer N-insertions in productive TCRs than the roughly 700-donor mean. In a later analysis, the rate of TCR association differed among HLA loci, with DRB1 alleles having the most associated TCRs and HLA-C alleles having the fewest. The classifier was reported to diagnose cytomegalovirus status with high specificity and sensitivity in both the original and validation cohorts. When HLA alleles, especially DR and DQ, strongly co-occurred, TCR associations were difficult to assign to individual alleles. In a later analysis, several top co-occurrence clusters were reported to appear linked to parvovirus B19, influenza, CMV and Epstein-Barr virus. Around 16 rarely observed V segments, including chromosome 9 orphons, were excluded from the earlier analysis of approximately 500 of the donors because counts were too low. An association between a missense DCLRE1C variant and V-gene and J-gene trimming of TCR beta chains was found in a later genetic analysis and replicated in an independent cohort. Compared with equally common non-associated chains, HLA-associated TCR beta chains in a later analysis were more clonally expanded and had lower generation probabilities. The 87-base-pair reads could not distinguish some IMGT-functional V segments, including TRBV6-2 and TRBV6-3, so those segments were excluded. At a false discovery rate of 0.05, a later analysis linked around 15,000 TCR beta sequences to specific HLA alleles. A few of the identified cytomegalovirus-associated TCR beta chains were confirmed in vitro to be specific for cytomegalovirus antigens. A further reported finding was that TCR beta sequences accurately predicted the HLA-A and HLA-B alleles for most subjects in the first cohort.

Libraries were made using the immunoSEQ multiplex PCR assay. For the multiplex PCR, a mixture combining 60 forward primers for TCR Vbeta segments and 13 reverse primers for TCR Jbeta segments was used. Amplification of the CDR3 region of rearranged TCR beta genes was performed with a multiplex PCR assay on genomic DNA. The Illumina HiSeq System was used to sequence the amplified TCR beta libraries as 87-base-pair reads. The paper's data handling went like this. A later analysis tallied 80 million to 95 million unique TCR beta chains across the 600 to 700 repertoires, and approximately 11 million of those chains were shared by two or more donors. Raw reads were error-corrected and collapsed into unique sequences with a nearest-neighbor algorithm that merged closely related sequences to remove PCR and sequencing errors. Alignment of CDR3 sequences to IMGT reference sequences was used to assign V, D and J gene segments. For a sequence to be retained, at least a six-nucleotide match to both a V gene segment and a J gene segment was required. A rearrangement was called productive if the CDR3 had no stop codons and remained in frame with V and J, and every other rearrangement was called non-productive. Following IMGT convention, CDR3 was defined as the stretch from the second conserved V-encoded cysteine up to the conserved J-encoded phenylalanine. The earlier analysis of approximately 590 of the donors excluded any sequence lacking an unambiguous match to a single V gene segment. An earlier analysis of just under 600 of the donors called V segments functional above 56.7% productive rearrangements and segregating when the between-donor standard deviation exceeded 5%. A statistical classification framework was built for diagnosing cytomegalovirus status from the catalog of TCR beta chain sequences. In a later analysis, TCR nucleotide sequences were compared against IMGT/GENE-DB human TR gene sequences so that V and J genes could be assigned. A later analysis assigned CDR3 sequences and most-parsimonious VDJ recombination scenarios with the TCRdist pipeline. A later analysis defined each TCR beta chain by its CDR3 amino acid sequence plus V-gene family, and excluded reads lacking a unique V-gene family. A later analysis removed several hundred highly shared, low-generation-probability nucleotide sequences to deal with suspected cross-contamination and a sequencing artifact. A later analysis calculated a clonal expansion index for each public chain from normalized within-repertoire ranks of inferred template counts. In a later analysis, generation probabilities were computed with a VDJ recombination model fitted to out-of-frame rearrangements, and the resulting probabilities were checked against IGoR. Hypergeometric tests were used in a later analysis to score TCR-TCR, TCR-HLA and TCR-CMV co-occurrence, with a repertoire-size bias correction applied to the TCR pairs. False discovery rates were estimated in a later analysis by permuting HLA or CMV assignments 20 times. In a later analysis, co-occurring TCRs were grouped using DBSCAN, and TCRdist sequence similarity was added for clustering within HLA-allele-positive subsets. Co-occurrence clustering excluded repertoires with fewer than 30,000 or more than 120,000 public chains, plus five with anomalous nucleotide sharing. TCRdb took this table from immuneACCESS and kept in-frame rearrangements with V and J called. Such tables lack part of the clones; where checked against another copy, unresolved V genes explain under half of the gap, and the rest is unexplained. Clone size and V and J calls were adopted from that table, with D and trimming inferred from the DNA. This sample is represented by 100,000 to 150,000 clones; approximately 80% of them were singletons. The ten largest clonotypes hold 1.3% to 1.5% of the sample.

V was cut back by 0 bases and J by 3 bases, leaving a gap of 5 bases between them. Per the germline V gene, MGHRA is the CDR1 and YSYEKL is the CDR2. The CDR3, cysteine through phenylalanine, is 13 amino acids long. Only CDR3 DNA is held: 39 bases, read in frame from base 1. The cohort comprised hundreds of healthy bone marrow donors. All cohort members were sampled while nominally healthy, although unrecorded immune exposures were likely present. The donor was CMV seronegative and was included in the group of under 450 seronegative cohort members. A peripheral blood sample was collected from each donor, and TCR beta sequencing was performed on peripheral blood mononuclear cells. Genomic DNA extraction from the blood cell samples was performed with the Qiagen DNeasy Blood Extraction Kit. This clone was seen a few times. The antigen it binds to is not known. No base quality values were provided; no much bigger clone lies one nucleotide off.

The sequencing input was PBMCs. In this chain, TRBV4-1 is recombined with TRBJ2-5, with no confident D gene call. The TCR was taken from a female donor in good health and CMV-seronegative. CDR3 protein: CASSQDGEETQYF. The nucleotide sequence is TGCGCCAGCAGCCAAGACGGTGAAGAGACCCAGTACTTC.